This entry concerns a single TCR beta chain. This clone was detected only a few times. Its antigen remains unidentified. No much larger clone is present one base from it, and per-base qualities are unavailable. This sample was included in a study of beta chain features in type 1 diabetes (dated by TCRdb to the late 2010s). A note on the overall study: Mean age, gender distribution, total cell number and subset yield were not different between patients and healthy donors. Regulatory and stem cell-like memory subsets were isolated from only 8 patients and roughly 8 healthy donors, whereas naive and central memory subsets came from all 30 or so donors. In the study, recently diagnosed type 1 diabetes patients and matched healthy donors were compared on the TCRB repertoires of their sorted circulating CD4+ T cell subsets. A total of about 110,000,000 sorted cells were examined across all samples, and a strong correlation was observed between cell number per subset and RNA yield.

Overall results and qualifications from the work: Because cDNA rather than genomic DNA was sequenced, highly expressing activated cells could have been over-represented, although no difference in activation and CD3 levels was found between groups. HLA sub-analyses involved small numbers of individuals, so any influence of HLA type on TCRB rearrangement remained unresolved. Shorter templates might be favored by PCR, yet because patient and control samples were amplified and corrected together, any such skew would affect both groups equally. The naive, central memory and regulatory TCRB repertoires appeared to resemble one another more closely among patients than among healthy donors. A moderate but significant shortening of TCRB CDR3 length was observed in type 1 diabetes patients in all four CD4+ subsets. Patients with type 1 diabetes made fewer insertions and deleted more nucleotides at VDJ recombination sites, implying thymic rearrangement abnormalities.

V has 5 bases trimmed and J has 7 bases trimmed; junction bases matching no gene number 12. Based on the germline V gene, the CDR1 and CDR2 sequences are SGHTA and FQGTGA. The CDR3 spans 17 residues, from the cysteine through the phenylalanine. The read is trimmed to its CDR3 DNA, 51 bases read in frame from base 1. From each donor, a single peripheral blood sample of about 100 mL on average was drawn into heparinised tubes. A BD FACSAria II and a panel including CD45RO, CCR7, CD25, CD127, CD95 and CD27 were used to sort naive, central memory, regulatory and stem cell-like memory CD4+ T cells. Every sorted population had a purity above 95%. PBMCs were separated immediately by Lymphoprep density gradient centrifugation and were stained directly, without being cultured. So that batch effects would be minimized, each experiment stained and sorted samples in pairs, pairing one healthy donor with one patient.

The High Capacity cDNA Reverse Transcription Kit was used to reverse transcribe all of the isolated RNA, meaning that expressed TCRB transcripts were what got sequenced. Deep immunoSEQ sequencing was performed on naive, central memory and regulatory T cell samples, with an average of around 3.5 million total reads per sample. After sorted cells were lysed in RLT buffer, RNA was extracted with DNase-treated RNeasy Micro or Mini kits, with the choice depending on cell number. Each cell subset was processed separately to prevent cross-contamination, with patient and healthy donor samples processed together. The immunoSEQ multiplex PCR was used to amplify TCRB sequences from cDNA, yielding 87-bp fragments that span the CDR3 region. Amplicons were sequenced on the Illumina HiSeq platform. Per the authors' processing: PCR bias was computationally corrected using synthetic template baselines, reads within Hamming distance 2 were collapsed, and singletons that could not be merged were discarded. By aligning reads against IMGT, V, D and J genes, CDR3 length, and insertions or deletions at six rearrangement sites were assigned. Within each subset, clonotype counts were normalized to the number of sorted cells before true diversity and Gini coefficients were calculated with the tcR R package. The overlap coefficient, calculated on TCRB nucleotide sequences, was used to quantify repertoire sharing. Out-of-frame TCRB sequences from naive cells were analyzed as a proxy for the pre-selection repertoire. Imported from immuneACCESS, the table was reduced by TCRdb to in-frame sequences with V and J called. These copies leave out some clones; in studies compared against another copy, an unresolved V gene accounts for under half, and the cause of the remainder is not known. Clone size and V and J calls were adopted from that table, with D and trimming inferred from the DNA. This sample gives roughly 450,000 clones in total; approximately 15% of them show up just once. Of the sample, around 0.039% is held by the ten largest clones.

The sequenced material came from naive CD4+ T cells from blood. The sample's cell subset or site, from its label and the paper: true naive CD4+ T cells. This clonotype originated in a man under 40 in good health. The rearrangement joined TRBV7-3 to TRBJ2-1, with TRBD2 identical over 12 junction bases. The CDR3 region reads CASSHSGASGRANEQFF. The DNA sequence reads TGTGCCAGCAGCCACTCCGGGGCTAGCGGGAGGGCTAATGAGCAGTTCTTC.